These 22 T cell receptor beta chains were all obtained from the same sample, sequenced in a study of post-analysis software for immune sequencing data. The TCR beta cDNA libraries contained unique molecular identifiers. Each CDR3 protein is one row after TCRdb ran MiXCR on the PCR reads. Counted here are about 800,000 distinct CDR3 sequences, 30% occurring once; the ten biggest clones make up roughly 0.54%. Study-level results: Included in a set of a few TRBV segments more frequent in patients than controls were TRBV5-6, TRBV5-1 and TRBV20-1.

The antigens of these receptors remain unknown. Input material: blood. Receptors were obtained from a girl aged 10 to 17 with multiple sclerosis.

This clonotype was found a few times. The chain has TRBV20-1 and TRBJ1-5; D call uncertain. The CDR3 has 16 residues. Germline lookup yields CDR1 DFQATT and CDR2 SNEGSKA (reference sequence). V gave up 0 bases and J gave up 1 base, with 13 bases separating them. CDR3 nucleotide sequence: TGCAGTGCTAGAGACGACGGCCAATGGAGCAATCAGCCCCAGCATTTT. Amino acid sequence: CSARDDGQWSNQPQHF.

The chain couples TRBV10-3 to TRBJ2-1; 9 bases map to TRBD1. Germline CDR1 reads ENHRY; CDR2 reads SYGVKD. The CDR3 totals 16 residues. V lost 0 bases and J lost 8; bases outside the gene matches: 8. CDR3 amino acids: CAISESMGQGLHEQFF. The CDR3 DNA sequence: TGTGCCATCAGTGAGTCGATGGGACAGGGTTTGCATGAGCAGTTCTTC.

The chain has TRBV5-5 and TRBJ2-5, with D unclear. V shed 1 base and J shed 3 bases, with 7 bases lying between them. Per germline, CDR1 SGHKS and CDR2 YYEKEE (reference sequence). The CDR3 spans 13 residues. The CDR3 DNA follows: TGTGCCAGCAGCTTGCAAGCAGAAGAGACCCAGTACTTC. Protein sequence: CASSLQAEETQYF.

This clonotype was counted a single time. One junction end disagrees with the germline gene, perhaps due to a read error. The chain uses TRBV6-5 and TRBJ1-5; D is uncertain. The germline gives CDR1 MNHEY, CDR2 SVGAGI. The CDR3 is 13 amino acids. The CDR3 sequence is CACSPSRSQPQHF. The CDR3 nucleotides read TGTGCCTGCAGTCCCTCTAGGTCCCAGCCCCAGCATTTT.

This clonotype was detected ten times or more. The chain is built from TRBV5-1 and TRBJ2-5; TRBD2 agrees at 12 bases. Germline V gene data show CDR1 as SGHRS and CDR2 as YFSETQ. V lost 3 bases, J lost 2 bases, and 5 bases stayed unmatched. This CDR3 spans 16 amino acids. CDR3: CASSSGLAGSQETQYF. CDR3 DNA sequence: TGCGCCAGCAGCTCAGGACTAGCGGGATCTCAAGAGACCCAGTACTTC.

As concerns this clonotype: At one end the junction does not follow the germline gene, possibly because of a read error. This chain connects TRBV9 to TRBJ2-1, with D unclear. The J call is doubtful: the DNA matches TRBJ2-7 better. The CDR3 runs 14 residues. The germline V gene encodes CDR1 SGDLS and CDR2 YYNGEE. The DNA for the CDR3 is TGTGCCAGCAGCGTAGTGGACGGCACCTACAAGCAGTACTTC. Amino acids: CASSVVDGTYKQYF.

This clonotype was seen a handful of times. The chain joins TRBV5-5 to TRBJ1-5, with D uncertain. The V gene's germline CDR1 is SGHKS and CDR2 YYEKEE (reference sequence). V was pared by 4 bases and J by 0 bases, with 14 bases between. There are 16 residues in the CDR3. CDR3 in DNA: TGTGCCAGCAGCCCGGCGGTTACATCTAGCAATCAGCCCCAGCATTTT. This translates into CASSPAVTSSNQPQHF.

This clonotype appeared a few times. The V and J genes are TRBV2 and TRBJ1-2, with 9 bases aligning to TRBD1. The V segment lost 6 bases and the J segment 13 bases; nucleotides outside the gene matches: 27. Germline CDR1 is SNHLY and CDR2 is FYNNEI. The CDR3 consists of 18 residues. The CDR3 is CASSPLGTGNVGPFTCTF. The DNA of the CDR3 is TGTGCCAGCAGCCCCCTCGGGACAGGGAATGTCGGCCCCTTTACCTGCACCTTC.

This clonotype was counted between two and nine times. The V and J genes are TRBV29-1 and TRBJ1-2; the D gene is possibly TRBD1 (5 bases). The V end was cut by 3 bases, the J end by 4 bases, with 12 bases between. The CDR3 covers 13 residues. Germline CDR1 SQVTM, CDR2 ANQGSEA. The CDR3 coding sequence is TGCAGCGTTGACCAGGGAGCATTCTATGGCTACACCTTC. This gives the protein CSVDQGAFYGYTF.

The V gene is TRBV6-2 or TRBV6-3, the J gene TRBJ1-5, with a possible D match to TRBD1 (5 bases). The germline CDR1 and CDR2 sequences are MNHEY and SVGEGT. V dropped 7 bases and J dropped 7 bases, with 17 bases sitting between them. The CDR3 has 14 amino acids. The CDR3 region is CASTAIEGHQPQHF. CDR3 nucleotides: TGTGCCAGCACCGCGATCGAGGGGCACCAGCCCCAGCATTTT.

The V gene is TRBV18, the J gene TRBJ2-5, with D possibly matching TRBD1 (6 bases). This CDR3 has 15 amino acids. The V gene lost 3 bases and the J gene lost 3 bases, with 14 bases spanning the gap. Germline V gene lookup returns CDR1 KGHSH and CDR2 LQKENI. CDR3 protein: CASSPYVDRKETQYF. CDR3 in DNA: TGTGCCAGCTCACCTTACGTGGACAGAAAAGAGACCCAGTACTTC.

This chain joins TRBV6-5 and TRBJ1-2; 7 bases agree with TRBD1. The CDR3 runs 11 residues. Trimming cost V 6 bases and J 7 bases; bases outside gene matches: 2. Per germline, CDR1 MNHEY and CDR2 SVGAGI. The DNA of the CDR3 is TGTGCCAGCAGCACAGGGGCTGGCTACACCTTC. Its translation: CASSTGAGYTF.

This sequence joins TRBV28 and TRBJ2-7, with 8 nucleotides matching TRBD1. The germline V gene has CDR1 MDHEN and CDR2 SYDVKM. The length of the CDR3 is 16 residues. V shed 7 bases and J 2 bases; nucleotides not matched to a gene: 13. CDR3 loop: CASTRPTGETTYEQYF. The CDR3 region has the DNA TGTGCCAGCACCAGACCGACAGGGGAAACAACCTACGAGCAGTACTTC.

This clonotype has a handful of counts. The chain carries TRBV20-1 and TRBJ1-1; D is perhaps TRBD1 (5 bases). The V and J ends lost 3 bases and 4 bases respectively, with 15 bases between them. CDR3 length: 14 amino acids. The germline CDR1 and CDR2 sequences are DFQATT and SNEGSKA (reference sequence). For the CDR3, the DNA is TGCAGTGCTAGGCTGCCGGGGACCCCCACTGAAGCTTTCTTT. It yields the protein CSARLPGTPTEAFF.

The chain couples TRBV20-1 to TRBJ2-3, with TRBD2 matching 9 bases. CDR1 and CDR2 from the germline V gene are DFQATT and SNEGSKA (reference sequence). With V trimmed by 0 bases and J by 7 bases, 8 bases remained unmatched. The CDR3 has 15 residues. The CDR3 DNA sequence: TGCAGTGCTAGAGATGGGCGGGGGGGTTTGCATACGCAGTATTTT. This codes for CSARDGRGGLHTQYF.

This clonotype has just a few counts. V gene TRBV4-3 combines with J gene TRBJ2-7; 7 bases are shared with TRBD1. This CDR3 spans 15 amino acids. Germline V gene data show CDR1 as LGHNA and CDR2 as YSLEER. The V gene end was trimmed by 5 bases and the J gene end by 1 base; junction bases not matched to a gene: 8. As DNA, the CDR3 is TGCGCCAGCAGCATCGGGGACAGCTCTTCCTACGAGCAGTACTTC. This sequence encodes CASSIGDSSSYEQYF.

V and J are TRBV24-1 and TRBJ2-5, with 9 nucleotides matching TRBD1. Looked up from germline, CDR1 is KGHDR and CDR2 is SFDVKD. Trimming took 5 bases from V and 3 from J; bases not matched to a gene: 9. The CDR3 loop spans 16 amino acids. CDR3 sequence: CATSASDRGSEETQYF. CDR3 sequence (DNA): TGTGCCACCAGTGCCTCGGACAGGGGATCGGAAGAGACCCAGTACTTC.

The V and J genes are TRBV5-1 and TRBJ2-1, with D unresolved. The V gene lost 4 bases and the J gene lost 6 bases, with 11 bases spanning the gap. This CDR3 has 13 amino acids. Germline CDR1 is SGHRS and CDR2 is YFSETQ. The DNA of the CDR3 is TGCGCCAGCAGCATAAGTATTTTCAATGAGCAGTTCTTC. Protein: CASSISIFNEQFF.

This clonotype was counted between two and nine times. This chain links TRBV28 with TRBJ1-5; a possible D gene is TRBD1 (6 bases). With 6 bases removed from V and 1 base from J, the gap between germline ends came to 13 bases. The germline V gene has CDR1 MDHEN and CDR2 SYDVKM. This CDR3 is 15 amino acids long. CDR3 sequence: CASSRGPRSNQPQHF. In DNA form, the CDR3 reads TGTGCCAGCAGCAGGGGTCCGCGAAGCAATCAGCCCCAGCATTTT. Full variable domain (rest looked up from reference TRBV28 and TRBJ1-5): DVKVTQSSRYLVKRTGEKVFLECVQDMDHENMFWYRQDPGLGLRLIYFSYDVKMKEKGDIPEGYSVSREKKERFSLILESASTNQTSMYLCASSRGPRSNQPQHFGDGTRLSIL.

The chain couples TRBV29-1 to TRBJ1-1; TRBD1 is a possible D gene (6 bases). This CDR3 is 13 amino acids long. Germline assignment: CDR1 SQVTM and CDR2 ANQGSEA. Trimming took 2 bases from V and 5 from J, leaving 12 bases between them. The CDR3 region is CSVEPRGGTEAFF. The CDR3 DNA reads as TGCAGCGTTGAACCTAGGGGGGGGACTGAAGCTTTCTTT. Full variable domain (missing parts from reference TRBV29-1 and TRBJ1-1): SAVISQKPSRDICQRGTSLTIQCQVDSQVTMMFWYRQQPGQSLTLIATANQGSEATYESGFVIDKFPISRPNLTFSTLTVSNMSPEDSSIYLCSVEPRGGTEAFFGQGTRLTVV.

A few counts support this clonotype. A much bigger clone sits one base away, suggesting this may be a read error. The chain links TRBV11-2 to TRBJ2-3; TRBD2 aligns across 10 bases. The germline V gene encodes CDR1 SGHAT and CDR2 FQNNGV. Unmatched junction bases numbered 14, after V lost 3 bases and J lost 2 bases. The CDR3 spans 19 residues. CDR3 sequence reads: CASSFVYFSAGGATDTQYF. The CDR3 nucleotides read TGTGCCAGCAGCTTCGTCTATTTCTCAGCGGGAGGGGCCACAGATACGCAGTATTTT. The full variable domain, with the rest looked up from reference TRBV11-2 and TRBJ2-3, is EAGVAQSPRYKIIEKRQSVAFWCNPISGHATLYWYQQILGQGPKLLIQFQNNGVVDDSQLPKDRFSAERLKGVDSTLKIQPAKLEDSAVYLCASSFVYFSAGGATDTQYFGPGTRLTVL.

This clonotype was counted only a few times. The rearrangement links TRBV7-8 to TRBJ2-3; D call uncertain. V gave up 5 bases and J gave up 5 bases, with 14 bases separating them. This CDR3 spans 14 amino acids. In germline, CDR1 is SGHVS, CDR2 FQNEAQ. The CDR3 sequence is CASSRLRVLDTQYF. The CDR3 nucleotides read TGTGCCAGCAGCCGTTTGCGTGTACTAGATACGCAGTATTTT.